This T cell receptor beta chain was found in a study of cytomegalovirus exposure and HLA in healthy donors. The repertoire was sequenced with immunoSEQ multiplex PCR; TCRdb's copy has only in-frame clones and lacks some. This sample yields 80,000 or so clones, of which 95% are seen a single time; around 0.69% belongs to the top ten. The CDR3 has 16 residues. The germline V gene encodes CDR1 MNHEY and CDR2 SMNVEV (reference sequence). V was shortened by 1 base and J by 3 bases, with 13 bases between the two germline ends. The chain carries TRBV27 and TRBJ1-5, with D possibly matching TRBD1 (5 bases). The clonotype originates from a woman between 18 and 30 years old in good health and CMV-seronegative. The sequenced sample was PBMCs. This CDR3 reads CASSLLAREANQPQHF. The CDR3 nucleotides are TGTGCCAGCAGTTTATTGGCCAGGGAGGCCAATCAGCCCCAGCATTTT.